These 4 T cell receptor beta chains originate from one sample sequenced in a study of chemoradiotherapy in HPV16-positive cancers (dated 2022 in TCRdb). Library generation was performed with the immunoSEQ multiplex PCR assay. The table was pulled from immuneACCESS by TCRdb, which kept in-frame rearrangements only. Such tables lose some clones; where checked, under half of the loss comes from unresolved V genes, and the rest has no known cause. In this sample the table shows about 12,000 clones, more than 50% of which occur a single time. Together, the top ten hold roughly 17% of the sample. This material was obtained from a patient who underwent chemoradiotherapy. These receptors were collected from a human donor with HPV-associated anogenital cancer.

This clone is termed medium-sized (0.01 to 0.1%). The CDR3: CASSVGTREQYF. In DNA form, the CDR3 reads TGTGCCAGCAGTGTAGGGACTAGGGAGCAGTACTTC. The J gene is TRBJ2-7, the V gene TRBV6-1; 8 nucleotides line up with TRBD2. Trimming removed 4 bases from V and 7 bases from J; junction bases left unmatched: 3. Germline values: CDR1 MNHNS, CDR2 SASEGT. The CDR3 length is 12 residues.

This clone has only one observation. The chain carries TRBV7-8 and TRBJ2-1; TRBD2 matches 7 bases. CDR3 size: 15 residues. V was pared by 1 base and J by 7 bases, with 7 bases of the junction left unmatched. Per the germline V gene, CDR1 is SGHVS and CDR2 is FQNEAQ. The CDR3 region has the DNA TGTGCCAGCAGCTTAGTGGGGGGAGGGCCGAATGAGCAGTTCTTC. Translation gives CASSLVGGGPNEQFF.

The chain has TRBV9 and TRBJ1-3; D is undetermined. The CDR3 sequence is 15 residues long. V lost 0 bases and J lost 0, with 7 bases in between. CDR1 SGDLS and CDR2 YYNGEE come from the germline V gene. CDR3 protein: CASSVDGSSGNTIYF. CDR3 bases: TGTGCCAGCAGCGTAGATGGGAGCTCTGGAAACACCATATATTTT.

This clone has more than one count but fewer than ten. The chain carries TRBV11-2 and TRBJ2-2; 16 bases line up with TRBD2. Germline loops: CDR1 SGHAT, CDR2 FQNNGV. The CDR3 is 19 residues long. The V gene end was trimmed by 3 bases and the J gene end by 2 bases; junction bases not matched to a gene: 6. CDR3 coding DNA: TGTGCCAGCAGCTTCCTGGGACTAGCGGGAGGGCCTAACACCGGGGAGCTGTTTTTT. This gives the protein CASSFLGLAGGPNTGELFF.